These 17 T cell receptor beta chains came from one sample sequenced in a study of CD8+ T cells in alopecia areata. Isolated RNA was reverse transcribed into cDNA used as the sequencing template. TCRdb's table, derived via immunoSEQ multiplex PCR, lists solely in-frame clones and lacks some. The sample consists of 100,000 to 150,000 clones, about 50% of them appearing once. The material was CD8+ T cells sorted from blood, obtained at week 0. The receptors stem from a human donor with alopecia areata.

This chain uses TRBV6-6 with TRBJ1-1, with 7 bases aligning to TRBD1. This CDR3 is built from 11 residues. Germline V gene lookup returns CDR1 MNHNY and CDR2 SVGAGI (reference sequence). The V and J ends lost 7 bases and 10 bases, in that order; junction bases with no gene match: 6. CDR3 DNA: TGTGCCAGCAATGACAGGGTTGCAGCTTTCTTT. Amino acid sequence: CASNDRVAAFF.

The chain carries TRBV4-1 and TRBJ2-3; no clear D gene. V dropped 0 bases and J dropped 2 bases, with 12 bases sitting between them. Per the germline V gene, CDR1 is MGHRA and CDR2 is YSYEKL. This CDR3 is built from 16 residues. The CDR3 nucleotides read TGCGCCAGCAGCCAAGATCATGCGGCTAACACAGATACGCAGTATTTT. Translated: CASSQDHAANTDTQYF.

The genes are TRBV5-1 and TRBJ1-5, with D possibly being TRBD1 (5 bases). This CDR3 contains 17 residues. Germline values: CDR1 SGHRS, CDR2 YFSETQ. The V end lost 1 base, the J end lost 2 bases, and 16 bases lay between the germline ends. Written as DNA, the CDR3 is TGCGCCAGCAGCTTGTTAACCCGCGCAGGGCGCAATCAGCCCCAGCATTTT. This gives the protein CASSLLTRAGRNQPQHF. The full variable domain, completed using reference TRBV5-1 and TRBJ1-5, is KAGVTQTPRYLIKTRGQQVTLSCSPISGHRSVSWYQQTPGQGLQFLFEYFSETQRNKGNFPGRFSGRQFSNSRSEMNVSTLELGDSALYLCASSLLTRAGRNQPQHFGDGTRLSIL.

This clone was counted a few times. This chain joins TRBV25-1 and TRBJ2-1; weak D call: TRBD1 (6 bases). V lost 2 bases to trimming and J lost 10 bases, with 18 bases between them. The CDR3 extends over 15 amino acids. Germline CDR1 is MGHDK and CDR2 is SYGVNS. The CDR3 DNA sequence: TGTGCCAGCAGTGAACCGCATCTCACAGGGCAGGAGCAGTTCTTC. Amino acids: CASSEPHLTGQEQFF.

The chain employs TRBV15 and TRBJ2-4; TRBD1 is a possible D gene (5 bases). V was shortened by 0 bases and J by 1 base, with 10 bases between the two germline ends. The CDR3 length is 16 residues. From germline, CDR1 is LNHNV and CDR2 YYDKDF (reference sequence). The CDR3 bases are TGTGCCACCAGCAGAGATCCGGCAGGGGCCAAAAACATTCAGTACTTC. As protein: CATSRDPAGAKNIQYF.

A few counts support this clone. The chain couples TRBV30 to TRBJ2-3, with unresolved D. The germline gives CDR1 GTSNPN, CDR2 SVGIG (reference sequence). The V end was cut by 1 base, the J end by 2 bases, with 7 bases between. The CDR3 spans 13 residues. CDR3 DNA sequence: TGTGCCTGGAGTGGTCTTAACACAGATACGCAGTATTTT. This gives the protein CAWSGLNTDTQYF.

The chain recombines TRBV16 with TRBJ1-4; the match to TRBD1 covers 8 bases. CDR1 and CDR2 (germline): KGHSY, FQNENV. V was pared by 6 bases and J by 8 bases, with 8 bases of the junction left unmatched. The CDR3 contains 14 residues. CDR3 protein: CASSEGQGHEKLFF. The CDR3 bases are TGTGCCAGCAGTGAAGGACAGGGCCACGAAAAACTGTTTTTT.

This chain links TRBV27 with TRBJ2-2; D may match TRBD1 or TRBD2 (5 bases each). CDR1 and CDR2 from the germline V gene are MNHEY and SMNVEV (reference sequence). There are 12 residues in the CDR3. V was pared by 6 bases and J by 9 bases, with 11 bases between. This CDR3 is CASSARGWELFF. The CDR3 DNA reads TGTGCCAGCAGCGCCCGGGGCTGGGAGCTGTTTTTT.

This clone was detected only a few times. This chain connects TRBV5-6 to TRBJ1-2; TRBD1 might be the D (5 bases). The germline gives CDR1 SGHDT, CDR2 YYEEEE. The V gene lost 2 bases and the J gene lost 0 bases, with 14 bases spanning the gap. This CDR3 has 16 amino acids. CDR3 protein: CASSLAGVQANYGYTF. CDR3 coding DNA: TGTGCCAGCAGCTTAGCGGGGGTCCAGGCTAACTATGGCTACACCTTC.

The rearrangement uses TRBV30 and TRBJ2-2; D uncertain. This CDR3 spans 13 amino acids. V shed 4 bases and J shed 0 bases, with 6 bases lying between them. Germline CDR1 is GTSNPN and CDR2 is SVGIG (reference sequence). CDR3 amino acids: CAWTLPNTGELFF. CDR3 bases: TGTGCCTGGACACTTCCGAACACCGGGGAGCTGTTTTTT.

The genes are TRBV5-1 and TRBJ1-2; 8 nucleotides align to TRBD1. J gave up 4 bases and V 4 bases, and 6 bases lay outside the gene matches. The CDR3 runs 14 residues. Germline loops: CDR1 SGHRS, CDR2 YFSETQ. This CDR3 reads CASSAGTGPYGYTF. The CDR3 DNA sequence: TGCGCCAGCAGCGCGGGGACAGGACCCTATGGCTACACCTTC.

The V call is TRBV4-3, the J call TRBJ1-5; D is undetermined. The germline V gene encodes CDR1 LGHNA and CDR2 YSLEER. CDR3 length equals 15 residues. The ends were cut back, 10 bases at V and 2 bases at J, with 18 bases in the middle. The CDR3 sequence is CATPFSNSCNQPQHF. CDR3 DNA: TGCGCCACCCCCTTTTCAAACAGCTGCAATCAGCCCCAGCATTTT.

In this sample, this clone turned up a few times. The V gene is TRBV10-3, the J gene TRBJ1-6, with 7 bases aligning to TRBD1. The CDR3 is made up of 15 amino acids. V was pared by 3 bases and J by 9 bases, with 8 bases of the junction left unmatched. The germline V gene has CDR1 ENHRY and CDR2 SYGVKD. The CDR3 DNA is TGTGCCATCAGTGACCCCAGGGGGGTCGGTTCACCCCTCCACTTT. It codes for CAISDPRGVGSPLHF.

This clone was detected only a few times. CDR3 DNA sequence: TGTGCCAGCAGCACCGGGACTGAGACAGATACGCAGTATTTT. Protein sequence: CASSTGTETDTQYF. The rearrangement links TRBV4-2 to TRBJ2-3; TRBD2 is a possible D gene (6 bases). Germline V gene lookup returns CDR1 LGHNA and CDR2 YNFKEQ. The V end was cut by 5 bases, the J end by 3 bases, with 12 bases between. The CDR3 totals 14 residues.

This clone was found a few times. V and J are TRBV30 and TRBJ2-3; D perhaps matches TRBD1 (6 bases). CDR3 length: 16 amino acids. The V end lost 5 bases, the J end lost 5 bases, and 23 bases lay between the germline ends. The germline V gene encodes CDR1 GTSNPN and CDR2 SVGIG (reference sequence). The CDR3 DNA follows: TGTGCCTGGTACCAGGGGAACACAAACCCCCGAGATACGCAGTATTTT. This codes for CAWYQGNTNPRDTQYF.

There are a few counts of this clone. The chain has TRBV18 and TRBJ2-1; a possible D gene is TRBD1 (5 bases). The CDR3 is made up of 14 amino acids. V gave up 2 bases and J gave up 7 bases, with 12 bases separating them. Germline CDR1 is KGHSH and CDR2 is LQKENI. Written as DNA, the CDR3 is TGTGCCAGCTCACCAGCGACAGAGACTAATGAGCAGTTCTTC. Its protein is CASSPATETNEQFF.

This clone appeared a few times. The CDR3 loop reads CASKGTGVYNEQFF. CDR3 nucleotide sequence: TGTGCCAGCAAGGGGACAGGGGTTTACAATGAGCAGTTCTTC. J is TRBJ2-1 and V is TRBV7-9, with 10 nucleotides matching TRBD1. Germline CDR1 reads SEHNR; CDR2 reads FQNEAQ (reference sequence). This CDR3 spans 14 amino acids. Trimming took 7 bases from V and 4 from J; bases not matched to a gene: 4.